This TCR beta chain was found in a study of beta chain features in type 1 diabetes. Study context: The samples had 85 million to 140 million sorted cells examined in all.

Using CD45RO/CCR7/CD25/CD127/CD95/CD27, CD4+ naive, central memory, regulatory and stem cell-like memory cells were sorted. From germline, CDR1 is SGDLS and CDR2 YYNGEE. This CDR3 spans 13 amino acids. V was shortened by 4 bases and J by 3 bases, with 10 bases between the two germline ends. In the case of this clone: Antigen specificity is unknown.

Study-wide results and caveats: Whatever favoring of shorter templates PCR might show would apply equally to patients and controls. The similarity of naive, central memory and Treg TCRB repertoires appeared greater among patients than among healthy donors. Moderate but significant shortening of TCRB CDR3s was recorded in all four CD4+ subsets from Type 1 diabetes patients.

Reverse transcription of all isolated RNA meant that expressed TCRB transcripts were sequenced. Data came from immunoSEQ multiplex PCR; TCRdb stores just in-frame clones and leaves some out. Here the sample spans some 44,000 clones, 66% being singletons. The receptor was isolated from a woman aged 18-35 years with type 1 diabetes. The specimen was Tregs from blood. This chain connects TRBV9 to TRBJ1-1; a possible D gene is TRBD1 (6 bases). This chain's CDR3 is CASSRGGDTEAFF. For the CDR3, the DNA is TGTGCCAGCAGCCGAGGGGGTGACACTGAAGCTTTCTTT.